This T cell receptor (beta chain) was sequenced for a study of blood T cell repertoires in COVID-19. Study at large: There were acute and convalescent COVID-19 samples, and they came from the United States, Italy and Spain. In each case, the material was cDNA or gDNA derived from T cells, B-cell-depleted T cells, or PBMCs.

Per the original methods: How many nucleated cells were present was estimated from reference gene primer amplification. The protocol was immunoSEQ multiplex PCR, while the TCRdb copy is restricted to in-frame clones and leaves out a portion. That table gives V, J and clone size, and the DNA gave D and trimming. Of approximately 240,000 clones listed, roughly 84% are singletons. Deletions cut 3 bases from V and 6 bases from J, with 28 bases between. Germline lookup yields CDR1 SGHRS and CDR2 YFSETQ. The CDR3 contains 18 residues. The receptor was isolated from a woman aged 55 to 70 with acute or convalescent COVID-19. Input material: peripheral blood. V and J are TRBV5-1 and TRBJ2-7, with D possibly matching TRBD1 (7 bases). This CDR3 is CASSWAGPRGAGGSEQYF. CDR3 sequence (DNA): TGCGCCAGCAGCTGGGCCGGGCCCCGCGGGGCAGGGGGTAGCGAGCAGTACTTC.